The 25 T cell receptor beta chains reported below all come from one sample, sequenced in a study of T cell responses to AZD1222 COVID-19 vaccine. TCRdb's copy holds only in-frame clones and misses some; the assay was immunoSEQ multiplex PCR. The sample holds over 150,000 clones, about nine tenths seen once. The sample was peripheral blood, taken 28 days after the second AZD1222 dose. All receptors come from an adult who received the AZD1222 COVID-19 vaccine.

The chain recombines TRBV3-1 (or the pseudogene TRBV3-2) with TRBJ1-5; D call uncertain. Germline V gene sequence: CDR1 LGHDT, CDR2 YNNKEL (reference sequence). This CDR3 has 12 amino acids. V lost 4 bases to trimming and J lost 2 bases, with 3 bases between them. CDR3 sequence reads: CASSPGNQPQHF. For the CDR3, the DNA is TGTGCCAGCAGCCCGGGCAATCAGCCCCAGCATTTT.

This clone was recorded a few times. The V call is TRBV25-1, the J call TRBJ1-5; perhaps TRBD1 as D (6 bases). Trimming left V 4 bases short and J 6 bases short, with 10 bases between. The V gene's germline CDR1 is MGHDK and CDR2 SYGVNS. This CDR3 contains 13 residues. The CDR3 spells CASSARGAQPQHF. The CDR3 DNA is TGTGCCAGCAGTGCTAGGGGGGCTCAGCCCCAGCATTTT. The whole variable domain, filled in from reference TRBV25-1 and TRBJ1-5, reads EADIYQTPRYLVIGTGKKITLECSQTMGHDKMYWYQQDPGMELHLIHYSYGVNSTEKGDLSSESTVSRIRTEHFPLTLESARPSHTSQYLCASSARGAQPQHFGDGTRLSIL.

This clone occurred once. The rearrangement links TRBV27 to TRBJ1-5, with D perhaps TRBD1 (6 bases). CDR3 length: 16 amino acids. Deletions cut 5 bases from V and 4 bases from J, with 18 bases between. Germline V CDR1 and CDR2: MNHEY, SMNVEV (reference sequence). DNA for the CDR3: TGTGCCAGCAGTCTTACAGGGTTACCTGGGAATCAGCCCCAGCATTTT. Translating it yields CASSLTGLPGNQPQHF.

This chain joins TRBV5-1 and TRBJ1-1; D perhaps matches TRBD1 (6 bases). The V and J ends lost 5 bases and 8 bases respectively, with 13 bases between them. Looked up from germline, CDR1 is SGHRS and CDR2 is YFSETQ. The CDR3 spans 12 residues. In DNA form, the CDR3 reads TGCGCCAGCAGAGGGCCCACAGGGGAAGCTTTCTTT. Protein: CASRGPTGEAFF.

The rearrangement joins TRBV10-3 to TRBJ2-5; possibly TRBD1 for D (6 bases). The CDR3 has 14 residues. CDR1 is ENHRY and CDR2 is SYGVKD in the germline V gene. Trimming shortened V by 7 bases and J by 1 base, and 13 bases separated the two germline ends. The CDR3 region is CAITPDRGQETQYF. CDR3 bases: TGTGCCATCACCCCGGACAGAGGCCAAGAGACCCAGTACTTC.

The chain combines TRBV10-1 with TRBJ2-1, with TRBD2 as a possible D gene (6 bases). V was clipped by 3 bases and J by 5 bases, with 17 bases between them. The CDR3 contains 16 residues. From germline, CDR1 is WNHNN and CDR2 SYGVQD (reference sequence). The CDR3 nucleotides read TGCGCCAGCAGTGAAGGTTCAGGAGGGCCTGACAATGAGCAGTTCTTC. It encodes CASSEGSGGPDNEQFF.

This clone has a single count. This chain joins TRBV3-1 (or the pseudogene TRBV3-2) and TRBJ2-5; TRBD2 matches at 7 bases. This CDR3 is 12 amino acids long. Trimming took 1 base from V and 8 from J; bases not matched to a gene: 1. CDR1 is LGHDT, CDR2 YNNKEL, per germline (reference sequence). The chain's CDR3 is CASSQGEGTQYF. The DNA of the CDR3 is TGTGCCAGCAGCCAAGGGGAGGGAACCCAGTACTTC.

The chain uses TRBV3-1 (or the pseudogene TRBV3-2) and TRBJ2-1; TRBD2 matches at 9 bases. Germline CDR1 is LGHDT and CDR2 is YNNKEL (reference sequence). Germline trimming cut 3 bases from V and 7 bases from J; bases unmatched to any gene: 13. This CDR3 is 17 amino acids long. The CDR3 coding sequence is TGTGCCAGCAGCCAGAAAGGACGACTAGCGGCGGGTAATGAGCAGTTCTTC. It translates to CASSQKGRLAAGNEQFF.

The J gene is TRBJ1-5, the V gene TRBV27, with D possibly matching TRBD1 (6 bases). With 3 bases removed from V and 4 bases from J, the gap between germline ends came to 16 bases. CDR3 length: 16 residues. The germline gives CDR1 MNHEY, CDR2 SMNVEV (reference sequence). The CDR3 coding sequence is TGTGCCAGCAGTTTCCGGGGGGCTGGGTCGAATCAGCCCCAGCATTTT. This encodes CASSFRGAGSNQPQHF.

The chain links TRBV3-1 (or the pseudogene TRBV3-2) to TRBJ1-4; D gene ambiguous. This CDR3 has 16 residues. The ends were cut back, 3 bases at V and 0 bases at J, with 11 bases in the middle. Germline CDR1 LGHDT, CDR2 YNNKEL (reference sequence). The CDR3 reads CASSQAPVATNEKLFF. CDR3 nucleotide sequence: TGTGCCAGCAGCCAGGCTCCAGTAGCAACTAATGAAAAACTGTTTTTT.

This chain joins TRBV7-8 and TRBJ2-7; TRBD2 agrees at 13 bases. CDR3 length equals 16 residues. Germline-derived CDR1 and CDR2 are SGHVS and FQNEAQ. The V segment lost 5 bases and the J segment 0 bases; nucleotides outside the gene matches: 4. The CDR3 DNA sequence: TGTGCCAGCAGCGGGGGGACTAGCGGGAACTCCTACGAGCAGTACTTC. Amino acid sequence: CASSGGTSGNSYEQYF.

This chain connects TRBV28 to TRBJ2-3; TRBD2 might be the D (5 bases). Trimming took 2 bases from V and 2 from J, leaving 11 bases between them. In germline, CDR1 is MDHEN, CDR2 SYDVKM. There are 15 residues in the CDR3. The CDR3: CASSLPAALTDTQYF. Written as DNA, the CDR3 is TGTGCCAGCAGTTTACCAGCGGCCCTCACAGATACGCAGTATTTT.

The chain couples TRBV28 to TRBJ2-7; D is unresolved. Germline CDR1 is MDHEN and CDR2 is SYDVKM. CDR3 length: 13 amino acids. The germline V and J ends were trimmed by 5 bases and 2 bases, with 10 bases remaining between them. The CDR3 sequence is CASSPMVPYEQYF. Here the CDR3 DNA reads TGTGCCAGCAGTCCTATGGTTCCCTACGAGCAGTACTTC.

The V gene is TRBV6-6, the J gene TRBJ2-1, with 10 positions matching TRBD2. The CDR3 runs 17 residues. Germline CDR1 MNHNY, CDR2 SVGAGI (reference sequence). Trimming cost V 5 bases and J 7 bases; bases outside gene matches: 14. The CDR3 bases are TGTGCCAGCAGTCCATCCCCGCGAAGCGGGAGGGGAAATGAGCAGTTCTTC. Residues: CASSPSPRSGRGNEQFF.

The J gene is TRBJ2-3, the V gene TRBV2, with D possibly being TRBD2 (5 bases). From germline, CDR1 is SNHLY and CDR2 FYNNEI. The CDR3 totals 15 residues. Trimming pared 5 bases from V and 1 base from J, leaving 13 bases between. CDR3: CASSPVLAGTDTQYF. DNA for the CDR3: TGTGCCAGCAGTCCCGTCCTAGCTGGCACAGATACGCAGTATTTT.

The chain uses TRBV7-2 and TRBJ2-7; D not certain. From germline, CDR1 is SGHTA and CDR2 FQGNSA. V lost 5 bases to trimming and J lost 1 base, with 15 bases between them. The CDR3 loop spans 15 amino acids. The CDR3: CASSRGSLTSYEQYF. The DNA for the CDR3 is TGTGCCAGCAGCCGCGGATCTCTAACTTCCTACGAGCAGTACTTC.

The genes are TRBV10-2 and TRBJ1-1; 7 bases match TRBD1. Germline trimming cut 6 bases from V and 5 bases from J; bases unmatched to any gene: 6. This CDR3 has 13 amino acids. Germline V lookup: CDR1 WSHSY, CDR2 SAAADI. The CDR3 spells CASSQRQGTEAFF. CDR3 coding DNA: TGCGCCAGCAGCCAGAGACAGGGAACTGAAGCTTTCTTT.

The chain uses TRBV2 and TRBJ2-1; D not certain. In germline, CDR1 is SNHLY, CDR2 FYNNEI. CDR3 length: 12 residues. The CDR3 DNA reads as TGTGCGAGTTTATCCCCTCAGGATGAGCAGTTCTTC. This sequence encodes CASLSPQDEQFF.

This clone was detected once. V usage is TRBV27 and J usage is TRBJ1-2; TRBD1 agrees at 8 bases. The CDR3 runs to 11 residues. V trimming: 5 bases; J trimming: 8 bases; junction bases outside the gene matches: 1. Per germline, CDR1 MNHEY and CDR2 SMNVEV (reference sequence). Here the CDR3 DNA reads TGTGCCAGCAGTCCAGGGGGCGGCTACACCTTC. Translated, it gives CASSPGGGYTF.

The V call is TRBV6-4, the J call TRBJ2-2; no clear D. The CDR3 is made up of 14 amino acids. Germline CDR1 MRHNA, CDR2 SNTAGT. Trimming pared 6 bases from V and 1 base from J, leaving 9 bases between. CDR3 residues: CASRPAGNTGELFF. The CDR3 region has the DNA TGTGCCAGCAGACCCGCAGGGAACACCGGGGAGCTGTTTTTT.

The J gene is TRBJ1-2, the V gene TRBV9, with 7 bases that match TRBD1. CDR1 and CDR2 (germline): SGDLS, YYNGEE. There are 15 residues in the CDR3. The J segment lost 4 bases and the V segment lost 0 bases, leaving 6 bases of the junction unmatched. The DNA for the CDR3 is TGTGCCAGCAGCGTAGCGGACAGGTCCGGCTATGGCTACACCTTC. Translation: CASSVADRSGYGYTF. The full variable domain, completed using reference TRBV9 and TRBJ1-2, is DSGVTQTPKHLITATGQRVTLRCSPRSGDLSVYWYQQSLDQGLQFLIQYYNGEERAKGNILERFSAQQFPDLHSELNLSSLELGDSALYFCASSVADRSGYGYTFGSGTRLTVV.

The chain carries TRBV4-1 and TRBJ1-6, with unresolved D. CDR1 MGHRA and CDR2 YSYEKL come from the germline V gene. The CDR3 extends over 15 amino acids. Trimming took 4 bases from V and 8 from J, leaving 15 bases between them. In DNA form, the CDR3 reads TGCGCCAGCAGCCGTGGGCCCGCCGGGGATTCACCCCTCCACTTT. Protein product: CASSRGPAGDSPLHF.

The chain carries TRBV5-1 and TRBJ2-2; D is tentatively TRBD1 or TRBD2 (5 bases each). Germline CDR1 SGHRS, CDR2 YFSETQ. The V gene lost 4 bases and the J gene lost 0 bases, with 10 bases spanning the gap. The CDR3 has 15 residues. The CDR3 DNA reads TGCGCCAGCAGCAACCCGGGACCGAACACCGGGGAGCTGTTTTTT. Protein product: CASSNPGPNTGELFF.

This clone was detected only a few times. The genes are TRBV3-1 (or the pseudogene TRBV3-2) and TRBJ2-5; maybe TRBD2 (5 bases). This CDR3 has 16 residues. Germline V gene sequence: CDR1 LGHDT, CDR2 YNNKEL (reference sequence). Between the trimmed V and J ends, which lost 2 bases and 3 bases, there was a span of 16 bases. Here the CDR3 DNA reads TGTGCCAGCAGCCAATTTTCCGGGAACCAAAAAGAGACCCAGTACTTC. This encodes CASSQFSGNQKETQYF.

V gene TRBV11-3 combines with J gene TRBJ2-5, with D tentatively TRBD1 (6 bases). Germline assignment: CDR1 SGHNT and CDR2 YENEEA. V was trimmed by 1 base and J by 6 bases, leaving 12 bases between them. The CDR3 contains 14 residues. CDR3 sequence (DNA): TGTGCCAGCAGCTTAGCCTCAGGGGCCAAGACCCAGTACTTC. Encoded protein: CASSLASGAKTQYF.